The 26 T cell receptor beta chains presented below share a single source sample, sequenced in a study of blood T cell repertoires in COVID-19. Assay: immunoSEQ multiplex PCR; the TCRdb copy retains only in-frame clones and omits some. The data show roughly 91,000 clones, roughly 78% seen once. The sequenced material came from peripheral blood. Every receptor here comes from a woman of 80 years or more with acute or convalescent COVID-19.

This clone came up many times. The chain couples TRBV2 to TRBJ2-1; TRBD2 aligns across 11 bases. The trim removed 8 bases at V and 3 bases at J, leaving 6 bases unmatched. Germline V gene data show CDR1 as SNHLY and CDR2 as FYNNEI. CDR3 length: 15 amino acids. In DNA, the CDR3 is TGTGCCAGCGGAACTAGCGGGAGAAGCTACAATGAGCAGTTCTTC. This codes for CASGTSGRSYNEQFF.

The CDR3 reads CASSEASSGGPYEQYF. The DNA of the CDR3 is TGTGCCAGCAGTGAAGCTTCTAGCGGGGGGCCCTACGAGCAGTACTTC. The rearrangement joins TRBV2 to TRBJ2-7; 11 bases line up with TRBD2. From germline, CDR1 is SNHLY and CDR2 FYNNEI. This CDR3 is 16 amino acids long. The V gene end was trimmed by 0 bases and the J gene end by 2 bases; junction bases not matched to a gene: 3. The full variable domain, completed using reference TRBV2 and TRBJ2-7, is EPEVTQTPSHQVTQMGQEVILRCVPISNHLYFYWYRQILGQKVEFLVSFYNNEISEKSEIFDDQFSVERPDGSNFTLKIRSTKLEDSAMYFCASSEASSGGPYEQYFGPGTRLTVT.

The chain links TRBV3-1 (or the pseudogene TRBV3-2) to TRBJ1-2; 7 nucleotides match TRBD1. CDR1 and CDR2 from the germline V gene are LGHDT and YNNKEL (reference sequence). This CDR3 is 15 amino acids long. J gave up 2 bases and V 3 bases, and 6 bases lay outside the gene matches. Written as DNA, the CDR3 is TGTGCCAGCAGCCATTACAGGACAGGAAACTATGGCTACACCTTC. This codes for CASSHYRTGNYGYTF.

This clone was counted once. V usage is TRBV5-6 and J usage is TRBJ2-7; D might be TRBD2 (7 bases). The CDR3 contains 16 residues. V was clipped by 2 bases and J by 2 bases, with 17 bases between them. The V gene's germline CDR1 is SGHDT and CDR2 YYEEEE. For the CDR3, the DNA is TGTGCCAGCAGCTTTGGGGGGCTAGCGGTGACCTACGAGCAGTACTTC. This sequence encodes CASSFGGLAVTYEQYF.

The V gene is TRBV25-1, the J gene TRBJ1-2, with 7 bases fitting TRBD1. This CDR3 has 14 residues. Looked up from germline, CDR1 is MGHDK and CDR2 is SYGVNS. J was trimmed by 5 bases and V by 3 bases; bases with no gene match: 6. Here the CDR3 DNA reads TGTGCCAGCAGTGACCCGACAGGGAATTATGGCTACACCTTC. This encodes CASSDPTGNYGYTF.

The V gene is TRBV6-5, the J gene TRBJ2-1; 13 bases are shared with TRBD2. V lost 5 bases to trimming and J lost 9 bases; unmatched junction nucleotides: 7. The germline CDR1 and CDR2 sequences are MNHEY and SVGAGI. This CDR3 contains 15 residues. CDR3 loop: CASSIGLAGVGEQFF. The DNA for the CDR3 is TGTGCCAGCAGTATTGGACTAGCGGGAGTGGGTGAGCAGTTCTTC.

The rearrangement joins TRBV2 to TRBJ2-2, with D perhaps TRBD2 (6 bases). V was pared by 5 bases and J by 7 bases, with 11 bases between. The CDR3 sequence is 13 residues long. Looked up from germline, CDR1 is SNHLY and CDR2 is FYNNEI. The CDR3 protein is CASSPGGDGELFF. The CDR3 DNA sequence: TGTGCCAGCAGTCCCGGCGGGGACGGGGAGCTGTTTTTT.

The chain carries TRBV2 and TRBJ2-5, with 7 bases lining up with TRBD1. Germline V gene lookup returns CDR1 SNHLY and CDR2 FYNNEI. The V segment lost 5 bases and the J segment 4 bases; nucleotides outside the gene matches: 7. CDR3 size: 14 residues. CDR3: CASSRQGRGETQYF. In DNA, the CDR3 is TGTGCCAGCAGTCGACAGGGTCGGGGAGAGACCCAGTACTTC. Drawing the rest from reference TRBV2 and TRBJ2-5, the complete variable domain is EPEVTQTPSHQVTQMGQEVILRCVPISNHLYFYWYRQILGQKVEFLVSFYNNEISEKSEIFDDQFSVERPDGSNFTLKIRSTKLEDSAMYFCASSRQGRGETQYFGPGTRLLVL.

V gene TRBV19 combines with J gene TRBJ1-2; 8 nucleotides line up with TRBD1. Germline assignment: CDR1 LNHDA and CDR2 SQIVND (reference sequence). The CDR3 totals 14 residues. J gave up 8 bases and V 4 bases, and 9 bases lay outside the gene matches. CDR3 DNA: TGTGCCAGTAGTACGCACTCAGGGGGCCCGGGCTACACCTTC. Its translation: CASSTHSGGPGYTF.

The gene calls are TRBV3-1 (or the pseudogene TRBV3-2) and TRBJ1-1; D may be TRBD1 (6 bases). The germline gives CDR1 LGHDT, CDR2 YNNKEL (reference sequence). The CDR3 has 16 amino acids. The V end was cut by 5 bases, the J end by 0 bases, with 16 bases between. The CDR3 here is CASSYSTGTMNTEAFF. The CDR3, as DNA: TGTGCCAGCAGCTACTCGACAGGTACTATGAACACTGAAGCTTTCTTT.

This chain's CDR3 is CASSGPPQPPYGYTF. Here the CDR3 DNA reads TGTGCCAGCAGCGGTCCCCCACAACCCCCCTATGGCTACACCTTC. V is TRBV9 and J is TRBJ1-2; D gene unclear. The germline V gene encodes CDR1 SGDLS and CDR2 YYNGEE. V dropped 3 bases and J dropped 4 bases, with 16 bases sitting between them. The CDR3 sequence is 15 residues long.

The chain uses TRBV15 and TRBJ2-1; 9 nucleotides line up with TRBD1. CDR1 is LNHNV and CDR2 is YYDKDF in the germline V gene (reference sequence). The J segment lost 6 bases and the V segment lost 2 bases, leaving 8 bases of the junction unmatched. There are 16 residues in the CDR3. The CDR3 bases are TGTGCCACCAGCAGACGCGGACAGGGGAATGGCAATGAGCAGTTCTTC. It codes for CATSRRGQGNGNEQFF.

This clone was seen once. The chain joins TRBV7-2 to TRBJ2-1; 7 bases align to TRBD2. CDR1 SGHTA and CDR2 FQGNSA come from the germline V gene. Unmatched junction bases numbered 9, after V lost 7 bases and J lost 6 bases. The CDR3 covers 14 residues. The CDR3, as DNA: TGTGCCAGCAAGGAGAGTAGCGGGCGCAATGAGCAGTTCTTC. This sequence encodes CASKESSGRNEQFF.

The chain has TRBV6-5 and TRBJ1-1; weak D call: TRBD1 (6 bases). Germline V CDR1 and CDR2: MNHEY, SVGAGI. Deletions cut 7 bases from V and 0 bases from J, with 15 bases between. CDR3 length equals 15 residues. The CDR3 DNA sequence: TGTGCCAGCACCCCCGACAGGAGAGTGAACACTGAAGCTTTCTTT. Protein product: CASTPDRRVNTEAFF.

The CDR3 coding sequence is TGTGCCACCTCCCTCGGACTAAACTCTGGAAACACCATATATTTT. Amino acid sequence: CATSLGLNSGNTIYF. The chain is built from TRBV2 and TRBJ1-3; D remains ambiguous. The germline V gene encodes CDR1 SNHLY and CDR2 FYNNEI. V was trimmed by 10 bases and J by 0 bases, leaving 16 bases between them. The CDR3 has 15 residues.

This rearrangement joins TRBV3-1 (or the pseudogene TRBV3-2) to TRBJ2-1; possible D gene TRBD2, 5 bases. V shed 8 bases and J shed 6 bases, with 8 bases lying between them. The CDR3 covers 11 residues. In germline, CDR1 is LGHDT, CDR2 YNNKEL (reference sequence). Here the CDR3 reads CASEGVNEQFF. The CDR3 nucleotides are TGTGCCAGCGAGGGAGTCAATGAGCAGTTCTTC.

The rearrangement joins TRBV4-1 to TRBJ2-1; TRBD2 aligns across 9 bases. The germline V gene encodes CDR1 MGHRA and CDR2 YSYEKL. The CDR3 spans 16 residues. Trimming removed 1 base from V and 5 bases from J; junction bases left unmatched: 6. This chain's CDR3 is CASSQVLSGGNNEQFF. In DNA form, the CDR3 reads TGCGCCAGCAGCCAAGTCCTTAGCGGGGGAAACAATGAGCAGTTCTTC.

This clone was seen more than once but under ten times. The rearrangement links TRBV28 to TRBJ1-1; D is undetermined. Germline V CDR1 and CDR2: MDHEN, SYDVKM. This CDR3 comprises 12 residues. The V and J ends lost 7 bases and 0 bases respectively, with 6 bases between them. The CDR3 sequence is CASNELNTEAFF. As DNA, the CDR3 is TGTGCCAGCAACGAGCTGAACACTGAAGCTTTCTTT.

The V call is TRBV19, the J call TRBJ1-1, with D unclear. The V gene lost 5 bases and the J gene lost 2 bases, with 9 bases spanning the gap. The germline gives CDR1 LNHDA, CDR2 SQIVND (reference sequence). CDR3 size: 13 residues. CDR3 sequence: CASSVVDNTEAFF. In DNA form, the CDR3 reads TGTGCCAGTAGTGTCGTAGATAACACTGAAGCTTTCTTT.

The chain recombines TRBV12-5 with TRBJ2-2, with D possibly matching TRBD1 (5 bases). The V gene lost 6 bases and the J gene lost 1 base, with 15 bases spanning the gap. CDR3 length equals 16 residues. Germline V gene data show CDR1 as LGHNT and CDR2 as FRNRAP. The CDR3 DNA reads TGTGCTAGTGGCCCCCCAGGGCAGGGGAACACCGGGGAGCTGTTTTTT. It translates to CASGPPGQGNTGELFF.

V gene TRBV12-5 combines with J gene TRBJ2-2; 10 bases align to TRBD2. Germline values: CDR1 LGHNT, CDR2 FRNRAP. V shed 4 bases and J 6 bases; nucleotides not matched to a gene: 23. The CDR3 runs 21 residues. CDR3 loop: CASGSNSGMLAGALAPGELFF. The CDR3 DNA reads as TGTGCTAGTGGTTCTAATTCGGGGATGCTAGCGGGGGCGCTAGCCCCCGGGGAGCTGTTTTTT. The entire variable domain, with the rest obtained from reference TRBV12-5 and TRBJ2-2, is as follows: DARVTQTPRHKVTEMGQEVTMRCQPILGHNTVFWYRQTMMQGLELLAYFRNRAPLDDSGMPKDRFSAEMPDATLATLKIQPSEPRDSAVYFCASGSNSGMLAGALAPGELFFGEGSRLTVL.

This rearrangement joins TRBV3-1 (or the pseudogene TRBV3-2) to TRBJ2-7; no reliable D call. The V gene lost 3 bases and the J gene lost 0 bases, with 9 bases spanning the gap. CDR3 size: 14 residues. Germline values: CDR1 LGHDT, CDR2 YNNKEL (reference sequence). The CDR3 nucleotides read TGTGCCAGCAGCCACGGCGGATACTCCTACGAGCAGTACTTC. Protein sequence: CASSHGGYSYEQYF.

The chain couples TRBV11-2 to TRBJ1-5, with D possibly TRBD1 on 6 matching bases. The CDR3 length is 14 residues. CDR1 is SGHAT and CDR2 is FQNNGV in the germline V gene. Trimming cost V 6 bases and J 5 bases, with 14 bases left between them. This chain's CDR3 is CASSFGTGHQPQHF. The CDR3 DNA reads as TGTGCCAGCAGTTTCGGAACAGGGCATCAGCCCCAGCATTTT.

The rearrangement uses TRBV5-4 and TRBJ2-5, with TRBD1 matching over 9 bases. The germline V gene has CDR1 SGHNT and CDR2 YYREEE (reference sequence). Unmatched junction bases numbered 7, after V lost 6 bases and J lost 4 bases. The CDR3 contains 14 residues. The CDR3 loop reads CASTLSTGGETQYF. DNA of the CDR3: TGTGCCAGCACCCTTTCGACAGGGGGAGAGACCCAGTACTTC.

The chain has TRBV5-1 and TRBJ2-5, with 8 positions matching TRBD1. Germline lookup yields CDR1 SGHRS and CDR2 YFSETQ. J gave up 4 bases and V 4 bases, and 6 bases lay outside the gene matches. The CDR3 loop spans 14 amino acids. The CDR3: CASSPGGVGETQYF. The CDR3 DNA is TGCGCCAGCAGCCCAGGGGGCGTAGGAGAGACCCAGTACTTC.

This clone was observed a few times. The CDR3 sequence is CASSFQREDYTF. CDR3 DNA sequence: TGTGCCAGCAGCTTTCAAAGAGAGGACTACACCTTC. J is TRBJ1-2 and V is TRBV3-1 (or the pseudogene TRBV3-2); the D is unclear. Between the trimmed V and J ends, which lost 5 bases and 10 bases, there was a span of 14 bases. Per the germline V gene, CDR1 is LGHDT and CDR2 is YNNKEL (reference sequence). The CDR3 sequence is 12 residues long.